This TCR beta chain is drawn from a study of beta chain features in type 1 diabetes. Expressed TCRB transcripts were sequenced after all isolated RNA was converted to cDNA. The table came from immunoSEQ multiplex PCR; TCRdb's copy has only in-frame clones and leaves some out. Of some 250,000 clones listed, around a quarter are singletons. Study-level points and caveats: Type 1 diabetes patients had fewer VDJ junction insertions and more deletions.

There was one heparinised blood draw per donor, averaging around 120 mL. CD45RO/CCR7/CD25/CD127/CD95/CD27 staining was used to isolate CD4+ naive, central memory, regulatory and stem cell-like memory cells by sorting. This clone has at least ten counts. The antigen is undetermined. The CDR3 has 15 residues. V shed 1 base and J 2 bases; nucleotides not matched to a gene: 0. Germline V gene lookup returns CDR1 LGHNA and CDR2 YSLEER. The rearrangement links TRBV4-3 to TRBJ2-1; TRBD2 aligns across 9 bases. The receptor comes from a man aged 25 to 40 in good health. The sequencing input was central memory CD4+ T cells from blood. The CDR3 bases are TGCGCCAGCAGCCAAGCTAGCGGGACCTACAATGAGCAGTTCTTC. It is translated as CASSQASGTYNEQFF.